This entry features one TCR beta chain sequence. As originally analysed: Estimation of nucleated cell counts relied on the amplification of reference gene primers. Produced via immunoSEQ multiplex PCR; TCRdb's table is partial and in-frame only. The D gene and trimming were derived from the DNA, and the V and J assignments and clone size from that table. This table has about 58,000 clones, over 65% appearing once. This record comes from a study of blood T cell repertoires in COVID-19. Study as a whole: Italy, Spain and the United States were the sources of the convalescent and acute COVID-19 samples. Nucleic acid was either cDNA or gDNA, and it came from T cells, B-cell-depleted T cells, or PBMCs.

CDR3 length: 11 residues. Trimming removed 4 bases from V and 7 bases from J, with 7 bases in between. Germline loops: CDR1 MDHEN, CDR2 SYDVKM. The TCR originated in a man aged 35 to 55 with active COVID-19. The chain couples TRBV28 to TRBJ1-1; TRBD1 might be the D (5 bases). The sample was peripheral blood. The CDR3 is CASSWGVEAFF. CDR3 in DNA: TGTGCCAGCAGTTGGGGGGTTGAAGCTTTCTTT. The whole variable domain, remainder taken from reference TRBV28 and TRBJ1-1, is DVKVTQSSRYLVKRTGEKVFLECVQDMDHENMFWYRQDPGLGLRLIYFSYDVKMKEKGDIPEGYSVSREKKERFSLILESASTNQTSMYLCASSWGVEAFFGQGTRLTVV.